Included here is one T cell receptor (beta chain) sequence, with context. This entry belongs to a study of T-cell reconstitution after alpha-beta-depleted transplantation in children. Per germline, CDR1 KGHDR and CDR2 SFDVKD. The CDR3 loop spans 15 amino acids. J was trimmed by 10 bases and V by 5 bases; bases with no gene match: 12. A TCRbeta library incorporating unique molecular identifiers was prepared. TCRdb re-analysed the PCR reads in MiXCR, keeping a single row per CDR3 protein. Here the sample spans about 610,000 distinct CDR3 sequences, about 10% being singletons. This sequence was found in a human donor who donated a stem cell graft to a child with acute myeloid leukemia. Source: PBMCs from the stem cell graft donor, taken from the stem cell graft. The gene calls are TRBV24-1 and TRBJ2-1; 8 bases are a match to TRBD2. The CDR3 loop is CATSGAGAHDREQFF. DNA of the CDR3: TGTGCCACCAGTGGAGCGGGAGCTCATGACCGGGAGCAGTTCTTC.